This T cell receptor beta chain was sequenced for a study of spatial heterogeneity in lung cancer. At the level of the study: In the raw reads, each unique TCR and UMI combination was present more than ten times on average. Whole-study results and caveats: Ubiquitous expanded tumor TCRs were seen in blood more at resection than at follow-up.

About this clonotype: Its matching antigen is unknown.

In the library, each TCR cDNA molecule bore its own unique molecular identifier. A single record per CDR3 protein comes from TCRdb applying MiXCR to the 5' RACE reads. The data contain under 75,000 distinct CDR3 sequences, more than 7% of them seen just once; the ten biggest clones take up about 14%. V lost 8 bases, J lost 4 bases, and 15 bases lay in between. Germline V gene lookup returns CDR1 MNHEY and CDR2 SMNVEV (reference sequence). The CDR3 is 15 residues long. Documented time point: sample taken at primary tumor resection. Sequencing was performed on whole RNA extracted from tumor and nontumor lung tissue, or from frozen PBMC, and the material was left unsorted. Samples were obtained from 70 or so donors, all untreated early-stage non-small cell lung cancer patients.

Specimen: PBMCs, collected at surgery. This chain links TRBV27 with TRBJ1-6, with D unclear. This TCR was recovered from a female donor with early-stage non-small cell lung cancer. The CDR3 coding sequence is TGTGCCAGCGGAGAGGGTCAGTTATATAATTCACCCCTCCACTTT. It translates to CASGEGQLYNSPLHF.